Below are 21 T cell receptor beta chains sequenced from a single sample in a study of STAT5B mutations in CD4+ large granular lymphocyte leukemia. Some clones are missing from TCRdb's copy, which holds only in-frame ones; the method was immunoSEQ multiplex PCR. The sample has under 6,000 clones, around 77% seen once. The sample consisted of PBMCs. Receptors originate from an older man with CD4+ T-cell large granular lymphocyte leukemia.

The rearrangement uses TRBV27 and TRBJ2-1; D is undetermined. The CDR3 covers 16 residues. The germline V gene has CDR1 MNHEY and CDR2 SMNVEV (reference sequence). V was shortened by 4 bases and J by 0 bases, with 13 bases between the two germline ends. The CDR3 protein is CASSSRQAGSYNEQFF. The CDR3 nucleotides are TGTGCCAGCAGTTCACGCCAAGCTGGCTCCTACAATGAGCAGTTCTTC.

This clone was seen a single time. The chain is built from TRBV7-9 and TRBJ1-1; D ambiguous. The CDR3 extends over 13 amino acids. Germline V gene sequence: CDR1 SEHNR, CDR2 FQNEAQ (reference sequence). Trimming cost V 1 base and J 3 bases, with 6 bases left between them. The CDR3 DNA reads TGTGCCAGCAGCTTAGAATGGGACACTGAAGCTTTCTTT. It specifies CASSLEWDTEAFF.

The J gene is TRBJ2-7, the V gene TRBV19; TRBD2 aligns across 11 bases. The CDR3 runs 14 residues. Germline V gene data show CDR1 as LNHDA and CDR2 as SQIVND (reference sequence). After removal of 7 bases from V and 3 bases from J, the junction contained 5 bases not matched to a gene. The CDR3 is CASKPTSGIYEQYF. The DNA for the CDR3 is TGTGCCAGTAAACCGACTAGCGGGATCTACGAGCAGTACTTC.

The sample holds one count of this clone. J is TRBJ2-2 and V is TRBV19, with D possibly TRBD2 on 6 matching bases. In germline, CDR1 is LNHDA, CDR2 SQIVND (reference sequence). This CDR3 is built from 15 residues. V lost 10 bases, J lost 1 base, and 16 bases lay in between. The CDR3 sequence is CAISPGTQNTGELFF. The DNA for the CDR3 is TGTGCCATCTCACCCGGGACTCAGAACACCGGGGAGCTGTTTTTT.

V gene TRBV7-2 combines with J gene TRBJ1-2; D call uncertain. The CDR3 consists of 13 residues. Germline CDR1 is SGHTA and CDR2 is FQGNSA. The V gene lost 2 bases and the J gene lost 9 bases, with 13 bases spanning the gap. The DNA for the CDR3 is TGTGCCAGCAGCTTATGGCAGGCGGCGCGCTACACCTTC. This codes for CASSLWQAARYTF.

The chain is built from TRBV7-2 and TRBJ2-1; D tentatively fits TRBD1 or TRBD2 (5 bases each). Trimming pared 1 base from V and 9 bases from J, leaving 19 bases between. This CDR3 has 16 residues. Germline CDR1 is SGHTA and CDR2 is FQGNSA. DNA for the CDR3: TGTGCCAGCAGCTTAGAATCCGGGGCCCTCGGCGGTGAGCAGTTCTTC. The encoded protein is CASSLESGALGGEQFF.

This chain uses TRBV9 with TRBJ2-5; tentative D call: TRBD2 (6 bases). V lost 2 bases and J 5 bases, leaving 13 bases between the germline ends. This CDR3 region has 14 residues. The germline gives CDR1 SGDLS, CDR2 YYNGEE. The CDR3 nucleotides read TGTGCCAGCAGCGTGCGGGGTTGGGGGGAGACCCAGTACTTC. This encodes CASSVRGWGETQYF.

The chain is built from TRBV9 and TRBJ2-7, with D perhaps TRBD1 or TRBD2 (5 bases each). This CDR3 is 13 amino acids long. Germline lookup yields CDR1 SGDLS and CDR2 YYNGEE. Trimming took 3 bases from V and 1 from J, leaving 8 bases between them. This chain's CDR3 is CASSGDGSYEQYF. CDR3 DNA sequence: TGTGCCAGCAGCGGGGACGGATCCTACGAGCAGTACTTC.

The chain recombines TRBV6-1 with TRBJ2-5; 7 bases are a match to TRBD1. Germline V CDR1 and CDR2: MNHNS, SASEGT. Trimming removed 0 bases from V and 2 bases from J; junction bases left unmatched: 12. CDR3 length equals 18 residues. CDR3 bases: TGTGCCAGCAGTGAAGCGCCTAGGGACAGCCATTTACAAGAGACCCAGTACTTC. Amino acid sequence: CASSEAPRDSHLQETQYF.

This clone has only one observation. The rearrangement uses TRBV19 and TRBJ1-5; 7 bases are a match to TRBD1. Germline lookup yields CDR1 LNHDA and CDR2 SQIVND (reference sequence). This CDR3 contains 16 residues. V lost 4 bases, J lost 0 bases, and 6 bases stayed unmatched. The CDR3 loop is CASSTSTGYSNQPQHF. CDR3 bases: TGTGCCAGTAGTACGTCGACAGGGTATAGCAATCAGCCCCAGCATTTT.

The V and J genes are TRBV23-1 and TRBJ2-6; D call uncertain. TRBV23-1 belongs to the ORF category, with a function that is uncertain. Trimming shortened V by 0 bases and J by 0 bases, and 15 bases separated the two germline ends. The CDR3 loop spans 19 amino acids. The DNA of the CDR3 is TGCGCCAGCAGTCAATCGGCTTCGACATCCGTCTCTGGGGCCAACGTCCTGACTTTC. It is translated as CASSQSASTSVSGANVLTF.

This clone was seen more than once but under ten times. The rearrangement uses TRBV4-1 and TRBJ1-1; 11 bases are shared with TRBD1. Germline V gives CDR1 MGHRA, CDR2 YSYEKL. Trimming at V came to 4 bases and at J to 3 bases, leaving 7 bases not matched to a gene. The CDR3 contains 16 residues. Here the CDR3 reads CASSRGQGVRDTEAFF. The CDR3 DNA is TGCGCCAGCAGCCGGGGACAGGGGGTTAGGGACACTGAAGCTTTCTTT.

The chain is built from TRBV30 and TRBJ2-3; D is possibly TRBD2 (6 bases). The V gene lost 1 base and the J gene lost 7 bases, with 6 bases spanning the gap. Germline V gene data show CDR1 as GTSNPN and CDR2 as SVGIG (reference sequence). The CDR3 consists of 11 residues. CDR3: CAWSGGNTQYF. The CDR3 DNA is TGTGCCTGGAGTGGCGGGAATACGCAGTATTTT.

This clone was seen a few times. The DNA of the CDR3 is TGTGCCAGCAGCCAATCAGGAGGTCACTCCAGTGAAGCTTTCTTT. Its protein is CASSQSGGHSSEAFF. V gene TRBV16 combines with J gene TRBJ1-1; unclear D gene. Trimming removed 0 bases from V and 7 bases from J, with 15 bases in between. Germline V gives CDR1 KGHSY, CDR2 FQNENV. The CDR3 loop spans 15 amino acids.

A single count supports this clone. The chain combines TRBV18 with TRBJ2-7; tentatively, D is TRBD2 (5 bases). The length of the CDR3 is 15 residues. Deletions cut 3 bases from V and 5 bases from J, with 17 bases between. Germline CDR1 and CDR2: KGHSH and LQKENI. The CDR3: CASSPSRGGGNEQYF. The CDR3 DNA reads as TGTGCCAGCTCACCGTCCCGCGGCGGAGGCAACGAGCAGTACTTC.

This chain links TRBV7-9 with TRBJ2-3; TRBD2 aligns across 12 bases. From germline, CDR1 is SEHNR and CDR2 FQNEAQ (reference sequence). This CDR3 is 16 amino acids long. J lost 6 bases, V lost 5 bases, and 9 bases had no gene match. CDR3 protein: CASSLTTSGSMDTQYF. The CDR3 coding sequence is TGTGCCAGCAGCCTAACGACTAGCGGGAGTATGGATACGCAGTATTTT.

The chain has TRBV5-1 and TRBJ1-4; D is perhaps TRBD1 (5 bases). The CDR3 has 16 residues. Germline V gene data show CDR1 as SGHRS and CDR2 as YFSETQ. V gave up 0 bases and J gave up 6 bases, with 15 bases separating them. CDR3 in DNA: TGCGCCAGCAGCTTGGTTGTAGCGGGGGAGGATGAAAAACTGTTTTTT. It specifies CASSLVVAGEDEKLFF.

The genes are TRBV6-6 and TRBJ1-2; the D is unclear. The CDR3 consists of 15 residues. Trimming took off 0 bases at V and 0 bases at J, with 8 bases between the two ends. Per the germline V gene, CDR1 is MNHNY and CDR2 is SVGAGI (reference sequence). The CDR3 is CASSYSGKSNYGYTF. For the CDR3, the DNA is TGTGCCAGCAGTTACTCAGGGAAGTCTAACTATGGCTACACCTTC.

This clone has a handful of counts. The chain links TRBV2 to TRBJ1-1; D remains unclear. CDR1 SNHLY and CDR2 FYNNEI come from the germline V gene. The CDR3 sequence is 13 residues long. Trimming took off 8 bases at V and 0 bases at J, with 10 bases between the two ends. CDR3 sequence: CASRRVMNTEAFF. For the CDR3, the DNA is TGTGCCAGCCGCCGGGTGATGAACACTGAAGCTTTCTTT.

Only a few counts were recorded for this clone. The chain joins TRBV16 to TRBJ1-1; TRBD1 aligns across 9 bases. The J segment lost 5 bases and the V segment lost 5 bases, leaving 3 bases of the junction unmatched. This CDR3 is built from 13 residues. Germline lookup yields CDR1 KGHSY and CDR2 FQNENV. Written as DNA, the CDR3 is TGTGCCAGCAGCGGACAGGGGTGGACTGAAGCTTTCTTT. Translation: CASSGQGWTEAFF.

The V call is TRBV19, the J call TRBJ1-4; D not certain. This CDR3 region has 15 residues. The germline V gene has CDR1 LNHDA and CDR2 SQIVND (reference sequence). The V end lost 6 bases, the J end lost 7 bases, and 18 bases lay between the germline ends. The CDR3 coding sequence is TGTGCCAGTAGGCCGGTTCCGTCGGAAGGTGAAAAACTGTTTTTT. The encoded protein is CASRPVPSEGEKLFF.